These 27 T cell receptor beta chains were sequenced from one sample in a study of vaccination and CD4 T cells after COVID-19. Treatment defined: roughly 10-day PBMC culture with coronavirus spike peptide pools or control peptides (ViraFEST assay). The antigens of these receptors remain unknown. With the Oncomine TCR Beta short-read assay, DNA from cultured CD4+ T cells was sequenced. TCRdb independently ran MiXCR on the PCR reads; one entry per CDR3 protein. The table lists about 4,000 distinct CDR3 sequences, 38% of them singletons. Input material: CD4+ T cells from blood, cultured in vitro. All receptors come from a human donor who had recovered from COVID-19.

The rearrangement uses TRBV20-1 and TRBJ1-3; tentative D call: TRBD1 (6 bases). Germline V gives CDR1 DFQATT, CDR2 SNEGSKA (reference sequence). Trimming took off 3 bases at V and 4 bases at J, with 16 bases between the two ends. The CDR3 has 15 amino acids. The CDR3 DNA reads as TGCAGTGCTAGTGACTCACAGGGCTTCGGAAACACCATATATTTT. Encoded protein: CSASDSQGFGNTIYF.

The V call is TRBV19, the J call TRBJ1-1; no reliable D call. This CDR3 region has 15 residues. Germline CDR1 is LNHDA and CDR2 is SQIVND (reference sequence). Trimming pared 0 bases from V and 3 bases from J, leaving 11 bases between. CDR3 DNA: TGTGCCAGTAGTATAGAGGTCGGGCGAGACACTGAAGCTTTCTTT. It is translated as CASSIEVGRDTEAFF.

V and J are TRBV4-1 and TRBJ2-1; no clear D. The V gene lost 0 bases and the J gene lost 3 bases, with 12 bases spanning the gap. The CDR3 runs to 16 residues. CDR1 and CDR2 from the germline V gene are MGHRA and YSYEKL. The CDR3 bases are TGCGCCAGCAGCCAAGAGGTCCGGTTGGACTACAATGAGCAGTTCTTC. The encoded protein is CASSQEVRLDYNEQFF.

The rearrangement joins TRBV6-1 to TRBJ2-2; D call uncertain. V was cut by 2 bases and J by 1 base, with 14 bases left in between. The CDR3 consists of 17 residues. The germline CDR1 and CDR2 sequences are MNHNS and SASEGT. This CDR3 reads CASSESALSGNTGELFF. For the CDR3, the DNA is TGTGCCAGCAGTGAATCTGCGCTGTCAGGGAACACCGGGGAGCTGTTTTTT.

The rearrangement uses TRBV6-1 and TRBJ2-5; 7 nucleotides agree with TRBD2. Germline V gene data show CDR1 as MNHNS and CDR2 as SASEGT. The CDR3 has 16 amino acids. V dropped 0 bases and J dropped 5; count of bases not matched to a gene: 9. The CDR3 sequence is CASSEAYREGGETQYF. As DNA, the CDR3 is TGTGCCAGCAGTGAAGCCTACCGAGAGGGAGGGGAGACCCAGTACTTC.

The V gene is TRBV28, the J gene TRBJ2-7, with D uncertain. CDR3 length equals 15 residues. Germline CDR1 reads MDHEN; CDR2 reads SYDVKM. V lost 8 bases, J lost 4 bases, and 21 bases lay in between. The DNA for the CDR3 is TGTGCCAGCCTCCCCAGCACCAGCGCTAGGTACGAGCAGTACTTC. It yields the protein CASLPSTSARYEQYF.

CDR3 coding DNA: TGTGCCAGCAGTGAAACCGGGGGTCTTGGTTCACCCCTCCACTTT. Its protein product is CASSETGGLGSPLHF. The chain is built from TRBV6-1 and TRBJ1-6; maybe TRBD1 (5 bases). This CDR3 has 15 amino acids. Germline V gives CDR1 MNHNS, CDR2 SASEGT. The V end lost 2 bases, the J end lost 9 bases, and 14 bases lay between the germline ends.

This clonotype was observed a few times. The chain has TRBV6-2 or TRBV6-3 and TRBJ1-5, with 9 bases fitting TRBD1. Germline CDR1 and CDR2: MNHEY and SVGEGT. CDR3 length: 16 residues. V dropped 4 bases and J dropped 0; count of bases not matched to a gene: 4. As DNA, the CDR3 is TGTGCCAGCAGTTTTGGGACAGGGATTAGCAATCAGCCCCAGCATTTT. Amino acid sequence: CASSFGTGISNQPQHF.

V and J are TRBV24-1 and TRBJ2-7, with D perhaps TRBD2 (6 bases). The CDR3 extends over 17 amino acids. CDR1 and CDR2 (germline): KGHDR, SFDVKD. V was shortened by 4 bases and J by 4 bases, with 22 bases between the two germline ends. Here the CDR3 DNA reads TGTGCCACCAGTGACACACCGGGGAGGCGGAACGGTTACGAGCAGTACTTC. Amino acids: CATSDTPGRRNGYEQYF.

This clonotype is categorized as hyperexpanded (1% or more). The chain has TRBV12-3 or TRBV12-4 and TRBJ1-5; no firm D call. The CDR3 runs 14 residues. The V end lost 2 bases, the J end lost 10 bases, and 15 bases lay between the germline ends. The CDR3 DNA reads TGTGCCAGCAGTTTAAGTGGAATTCTTGGACCCCAGCATTTT. Its protein product is CASSLSGILGPQHF.

This clonotype was seen a handful of times. Written as DNA, the CDR3 is TGCGCCAGCAGCCAAGACTGGGGGCGCCCGTATGGCTACACCTTC. Amino acid sequence: CASSQDWGRPYGYTF. The genes are TRBV4-1 and TRBJ1-2, with a possible D match to TRBD1 (6 bases). This CDR3 region has 15 residues. The V and J ends lost 0 bases and 5 bases respectively, with 13 bases between them. CDR1 MGHRA and CDR2 YSYEKL come from the germline V gene.

The rearrangement links TRBV2 to TRBJ2-2, with D hard to call. Per germline, CDR1 SNHLY and CDR2 FYNNEI. Trimming took off 5 bases at V and 6 bases at J, with 10 bases between the two ends. The CDR3 loop spans 13 amino acids. The CDR3 loop is CASSYAIPGELFF. Written as DNA, the CDR3 is TGTGCCAGCAGTTACGCGATCCCCGGGGAGCTGTTTTTT.

The V gene is TRBV11-3, the J gene TRBJ1-2; 8 bases are a match to TRBD1. V shed 4 bases, J shed 1 base, and the junction held 17 bases outside the gene matches. This CDR3 has 19 amino acids. Germline V lookup: CDR1 SGHNT, CDR2 YENEEA. The CDR3 bases are TGTGCCAGCAGCTACCGACAGGGGAGAGGTCCGAAATTTAACTATGGCTACACCTTC. This encodes CASSYRQGRGPKFNYGYTF.

This clonotype was seen more than once but under ten times. The J gene is TRBJ2-7, the V gene TRBV19; D possibly corresponds to TRBD1 (6 bases). The germline CDR1 and CDR2 sequences are LNHDA and SQIVND (reference sequence). This CDR3 is 14 amino acids long. V lost 4 bases and J 6 bases, leaving 16 bases between the germline ends. The CDR3 spells CASSNTGSLGEQYF. In nucleotides, the CDR3 is TGTGCCAGTAGTAATACAGGGAGTCTCGGCGAGCAGTACTTC.

The chain recombines TRBV24-1 with TRBJ2-1, with 8 bases matching TRBD1. There are 12 residues in the CDR3. The V segment lost 1 base and the J segment 15 bases; nucleotides outside the gene matches: 4. Germline lookup yields CDR1 KGHDR and CDR2 SFDVKD. This CDR3 reads CATSDFRGRRFF. The CDR3 DNA sequence: TGTGCCACCAGTGATTTCAGGGGGCGACGGTTCTTC.

This chain links TRBV6-1 with TRBJ1-5; D perhaps matches TRBD1 (5 bases). Germline lookup yields CDR1 MNHNS and CDR2 SASEGT. V shed 6 bases and J shed 0 bases, with 9 bases lying between them. The CDR3 totals 14 residues. CDR3 sequence (DNA): TGTGCCAGCAGCCCGACAGTTAGCAATCAGCCCCAGCATTTT. Residues: CASSPTVSNQPQHF.

This clonotype was seen only a few times. The gene calls are TRBV12-3 or TRBV12-4 and TRBJ1-1; 7 bases line up with TRBD1. CDR3 size: 15 residues. Losses at the gene ends were 7 bases for V and 2 bases for J; bases not matched to a gene: 10. The DNA of the CDR3 is TGTGCCAGCAAGGGTCAGCACAGGGGTAACACTGAAGCTTTCTTT. It is translated as CASKGQHRGNTEAFF.

Turning to this clonotype: One end of the junction varies from germline; a read error may be responsible. This chain joins TRBV7-2 and TRBJ1-6; D perhaps matches TRBD1 (5 bases). In germline, CDR1 is SGHTA, CDR2 FQGNSA. The CDR3 is made up of 15 amino acids. The CDR3 DNA follows: TGTGCCAGCGGCTTAAAAAGGGGAAACAATTCACCCCTCCACTTT. Amino acid sequence: CASGLKRGNNSPLHF.

This clonotype is medium-sized (0.01 to 0.1%) in the sample. The chain's CDR3 is CATSDGQGEQPQHF. CDR3 coding DNA: TGTGCCACCAGCGATGGACAGGGCGAGCAGCCCCAGCATTTT. The chain employs TRBV24-1 and TRBJ1-5; 8 bases are shared with TRBD1. Per the germline V gene, CDR1 is KGHDR and CDR2 is SFDVKD. The CDR3 sequence is 14 residues long. Germline trimming cut 7 bases from V and 7 bases from J; bases unmatched to any gene: 8.

This clonotype has only a few counts. The chain links TRBV7-3 to TRBJ2-3; tentatively, D is TRBD1 or TRBD2 (5 bases each). The CDR3 spans 14 residues. Between the trimmed V and J ends, which lost 2 bases and 3 bases, there was a span of 9 bases. The V gene's germline CDR1 is SGHTA and CDR2 FQGTGA. The CDR3 spells CASSLLGETDTQYF. CDR3 coding DNA: TGTGCCAGCAGCTTATTGGGGGAAACAGATACGCAGTATTTT.

This chain joins TRBV6-5 and TRBJ2-5, with D perhaps being TRBD1 or TRBD2 (5 bases each). The length of the CDR3 is 14 residues. Germline V gene sequence: CDR1 MNHEY, CDR2 SVGAGI. Trimming removed 2 bases at V and 0 bases at J, with 7 bases between. The CDR3 nucleotides read TGTGCCAGCAGTTACGAGGGGAACCAAGAGACCCAGTACTTC. It specifies CASSYEGNQETQYF.

The sample holds a few counts of this clonotype. This chain joins TRBV7-2 and TRBJ1-2; D gene uncertain. V was trimmed by 5 bases and J by 4 bases, leaving 17 bases between them. This CDR3 region has 15 residues. Germline CDR1 SGHTA, CDR2 FQGNSA. CDR3 sequence (DNA): TGTGCCAGCAGCCCGCGAGGAGGGCTCGTCTATGGCTACACCTTC. This sequence encodes CASSPRGGLVYGYTF. The variable domain in full, completed from reference TRBV7-2 and TRBJ1-2, reads GAGVSQSPSNKVTEKGKDVELRCDPISGHTALYWYRQSLGQGLEFLIYFQGNSAPDKSGLPSDRFSAERTGGSVSTLTIQRTQQEDSAVYLCASSPRGGLVYGYTFGSGTRLTVV.

This sequence joins TRBV30 and TRBJ2-7; 9 bases agree with TRBD2. Germline V lookup: CDR1 GTSNPN, CDR2 SVGIG (reference sequence). The CDR3 covers 16 residues. After removal of 0 bases from V and 5 bases from J, the junction contained 11 bases not matched to a gene. The chain's CDR3 is CAWSVLGGGAMNEQYF. For the CDR3, the DNA is TGTGCCTGGAGTGTACTTGGCGGGGGGGCTATGAACGAGCAGTACTTC.

The chain employs TRBV7-2 and TRBJ1-1, with TRBD1 matching over 9 bases. V lost 2 bases to trimming and J lost 4 bases; unmatched junction nucleotides: 2. This CDR3 comprises 14 residues. Germline V gene lookup returns CDR1 SGHTA and CDR2 FQGNSA. The CDR3 DNA reads TGTGCCAGCAGCTTACACAGGGGGCGCACTGAAGCTTTCTTT. Encoded protein: CASSLHRGRTEAFF.

The chain combines TRBV5-1 with TRBJ2-7, with D tentatively TRBD2 (6 bases). Trimming took 6 bases from V and 6 from J, leaving 13 bases between them. The CDR3 totals 12 residues. Germline loops: CDR1 SGHRS, CDR2 YFSETQ. The CDR3 DNA follows: TGCGCCAGCATGGAGGGAGAATCCGAGCAGTACTTC. Translation gives CASMEGESEQYF.

The chain joins TRBV20-1 to TRBJ2-7; D ambiguous. The CDR3 runs 13 residues. Germline V gene lookup returns CDR1 DFQATT and CDR2 SNEGSKA (reference sequence). V was shortened by 4 bases and J by 5 bases, with 15 bases between the two germline ends. The CDR3 DNA follows: TGCAGTGCTAAGCGCAGCGTTGGTGACGAGCAGTACTTC. It encodes CSAKRSVGDEQYF.

This clonotype is termed medium-sized. The gene calls are TRBV10-3 and TRBJ2-7, with no clear D. Trimming cost V 0 bases and J 5 bases, with 14 bases left between them. Germline V gives CDR1 ENHRY, CDR2 SYGVKD. This CDR3 is built from 15 residues. The CDR3 DNA reads TGTGCCATCAGTGAGTCGAGGACCGTAGGCGACGAGCAGTACTTC. It yields the protein CAISESRTVGDEQYF.